This passage covers 32 T cell receptor beta chains from one sample sequenced in a study of graft-versus-host responses after intestinal transplantation. Clones were sequenced by immunoSEQ multiplex PCR, and TCRdb holds only the in-frame ones, with some missing. Altogether roughly 43,000 clones are present, 85% to 95% being singletons, with the ten largest covering around 1.4%. Sample: PBMCs, taken roughly 51 weeks after intestinal transplant. These receptors originate from a human patient who received an intestinal transplant, so some T cells may come from the graft donor.

The table lists this clone with a count of one. The chain uses TRBV5-5 and TRBJ2-7, with no clear D. The CDR3 loop spans 15 amino acids. CDR1 is SGHKS, CDR2 YYEKEE, per germline (reference sequence). V shed 4 bases and J shed 2 bases, with 16 bases lying between them. As DNA, the CDR3 is TGTGCCAGCAGCCTCCACCCCCCCCCAGCCTACGAGCAGTACTTC. Translating gives CASSLHPPPAYEQYF. The full variable domain, its missing parts supplied by reference TRBV5-5 and TRBJ2-7, is DAGVTQSPTHLIKTRGQQVTLRCSPISGHKSVSWYQQVLGQGPQFIFQYYEKEERGRGNFPDRFSARQFPNYSSELNVNALLLGDSALYLCASSLHPPPAYEQYFGPGTRLTVT.

This rearrangement joins TRBV6-5 to TRBJ2-2; TRBD2 agrees at 8 bases. The CDR3 covers 11 residues. Per germline, CDR1 MNHEY and CDR2 SVGAGI. With 9 bases clipped from V and 8 bases from J, the junction kept 2 bases outside the gene matches. The CDR3 is CASSGGGELFF. In nucleotides, the CDR3 is TGTGCCAGTTCGGGAGGGGGGGAGCTGTTTTTT.

The chain uses TRBV6-5 and TRBJ2-5, with D hard to call. Trimming left V 2 bases short and J 5 bases short, with 3 bases between. CDR3 length: 11 residues. CDR1 and CDR2 (germline): MNHEY, SVGAGI. CDR3 protein: CASSYRETQYF. The CDR3 nucleotides are TGTGCCAGCAGTTACAGGGAGACCCAGTACTTC.

V gene TRBV27 combines with J gene TRBJ1-5; TRBD1 might be the D (5 bases). This CDR3 region has 17 residues. V was clipped by 2 bases and J by 0 bases, with 14 bases between them. Looked up from germline, CDR1 is MNHEY and CDR2 is SMNVEV (reference sequence). The CDR3 spells CASSLKWRGDSNQPQHF. The CDR3 nucleotides read TGTGCCAGCAGTTTAAAGTGGCGGGGGGATAGCAATCAGCCCCAGCATTTT.

The chain links TRBV9 to TRBJ2-1; 7 positions agree with TRBD2. Trimming took 0 bases from V and 4 from J; bases not matched to a gene: 4. The V gene's germline CDR1 is SGDLS and CDR2 YYNGEE. CDR3 size: 15 residues. CDR3 sequence (DNA): TGTGCCAGCAGCGTAGAACTAGCGCCTTACAATGAGCAGTTCTTC. It yields the protein CASSVELAPYNEQFF.

V is TRBV2 and J is TRBJ2-3; D not resolved. Germline CDR1 and CDR2: SNHLY and FYNNEI. The CDR3 runs to 9 residues. Deletions cut 9 bases from V and 5 bases from J, with 3 bases between. The chain's CDR3 is CARRDTQYF. CDR3 DNA sequence: TGTGCCAGGAGAGATACGCAGTATTTT.

The V gene is TRBV28, the J gene TRBJ2-1, with a weak D call TRBD2 (6 bases). The V gene's germline CDR1 is MDHEN and CDR2 SYDVKM. CDR3 length equals 14 residues. V lost 3 bases and J 8 bases, leaving 14 bases between the germline ends. This chain's CDR3 is CASSFGLAIDEQFF. For the CDR3, the DNA is TGTGCCAGCAGTTTCGGGCTAGCGATCGATGAGCAGTTCTTC.

The V gene is TRBV7-2, the J gene TRBJ2-7; D possibly uses TRBD1 or TRBD2 (5 bases each). The CDR3 consists of 14 residues. The germline CDR1 and CDR2 sequences are SGHTA and FQGNSA. V dropped 1 base and J dropped 4 bases, with 11 bases sitting between them. CDR3 in amino acids: CASSLGGMVYEQYF. Here the CDR3 DNA reads TGTGCCAGCAGCTTAGGGGGGATGGTTTACGAGCAGTACTTC.

The V and J genes are TRBV2 and TRBJ2-6; D remains ambiguous. V was trimmed by 0 bases and J by 0 bases, leaving 12 bases between them. Germline-derived CDR1 and CDR2 are SNHLY and FYNNEI. The CDR3 length is 18 residues. This chain's CDR3 is CASSEASSPYSGANVLTF. The CDR3 DNA follows: TGTGCCAGCAGTGAAGCGAGCTCACCATACTCTGGGGCCAACGTCCTGACTTTC.

The chain joins TRBV19 to TRBJ2-7; TRBD1 aligns across 8 bases. V trimming: 5 bases; J trimming: 4 bases; junction bases outside the gene matches: 7. The CDR3 has 14 residues. The germline CDR1 and CDR2 sequences are LNHDA and SQIVND (reference sequence). This chain's CDR3 is CASSVTRDRYEQYF. CDR3 nucleotides: TGTGCCAGTAGTGTCACCCGGGACAGGTACGAGCAGTACTTC.

The chain joins TRBV7-9 to TRBJ1-5; D gene ambiguous. The CDR3 has 13 amino acids. Germline V gene sequence: CDR1 SEHNR, CDR2 FQNEAQ (reference sequence). The V end lost 2 bases, the J end lost 1 base, and 3 bases lay between the germline ends. As DNA, the CDR3 is TGTGCCAGCAGCTTAATGAGCAATCAGCCCCAGCATTTT. Protein product: CASSLMSNQPQHF.

V gene TRBV19 combines with J gene TRBJ1-6, with no clear D. V dropped 6 bases and J dropped 0 bases, with 9 bases sitting between them. The CDR3 is made up of 15 amino acids. From germline, CDR1 is LNHDA and CDR2 SQIVND (reference sequence). The CDR3 spells CASREGSSYNSPLHF. As DNA, the CDR3 is TGTGCCAGTAGGGAGGGAAGCTCCTATAATTCACCCCTCCACTTT. Together with reference TRBV19 and TRBJ1-6, the CDR3 gives the full variable domain: DGGITQSPKYLFRKEGQNVTLSCEQNLNHDAMYWYRQDPGQGLRLIYYSQIVNDFQKGDIAEGYSVSREKKESFPLTVTSAQKNPTAFYLCASREGSSYNSPLHFGNGTRLTVT.

The chain recombines TRBV5-1 with TRBJ1-1, with a weak D call TRBD1 (5 bases). V lost 0 bases to trimming and J lost 8 bases, with 14 bases between them. This CDR3 comprises 14 residues. In germline, CDR1 is SGHRS, CDR2 YFSETQ. CDR3 sequence reads: CASSLVQAGSEAFF. The CDR3 nucleotides are TGCGCCAGCAGCTTGGTACAGGCCGGATCAGAAGCTTTCTTT.

This clone was seen once. This chain joins TRBV2 and TRBJ1-5; D might be TRBD1 (6 bases). Trimming took off 3 bases at V and 4 bases at J, with 16 bases between the two ends. Per germline, CDR1 SNHLY and CDR2 FYNNEI. This CDR3 region has 16 residues. The CDR3 bases are TGTGCCAGCAGTGAGGGGGAACAGGGCTCTAATCAGCCCCAGCATTTT. Amino acids: CASSEGEQGSNQPQHF.

This chain joins TRBV2 and TRBJ2-7; D is unresolved. The V end was cut by 1 base, the J end by 5 bases, with 9 bases between. The CDR3 sequence is 13 residues long. Germline-derived CDR1 and CDR2 are SNHLY and FYNNEI. The chain's CDR3 is CASSEDVFDEQYF. The CDR3 nucleotides read TGTGCCAGCAGTGAAGATGTCTTCGACGAGCAGTACTTC.

The chain uses TRBV5-6 and TRBJ2-7; D unresolved. The germline CDR1 and CDR2 sequences are SGHDT and YYEEEE. This CDR3 contains 16 residues. The V end lost 0 bases, the J end lost 3 bases, and 16 bases lay between the germline ends. The DNA for the CDR3 is TGTGCCAGCAGCTTGGCAGTCCGGACGGAAAACTACGAGCAGTACTTC. Its protein product is CASSLAVRTENYEQYF.

The rearrangement joins TRBV5-1 to TRBJ2-7, with D hard to call. This CDR3 has 14 amino acids. Germline V lookup: CDR1 SGHRS, CDR2 YFSETQ. The V end was cut by 0 bases, the J end by 2 bases, with 9 bases between. CDR3 in amino acids: CASSLEVAPYEQYF. In nucleotides, the CDR3 is TGCGCCAGCAGCTTGGAGGTGGCACCCTACGAGCAGTACTTC.

The chain carries TRBV4-1 and TRBJ2-7, with D perhaps being TRBD1 or TRBD2 (5 bases each). V lost 3 bases and J lost 4, with 16 bases in between. CDR3 length equals 15 residues. The germline V gene has CDR1 MGHRA and CDR2 YSYEKL. The CDR3 spells CASSHLGPATYEQYF. The CDR3 nucleotides are TGCGCCAGCAGCCACTTGGGACCAGCGACTTACGAGCAGTACTTC.

The rearrangement uses TRBV6-6 and TRBJ2-1, with D unclear. Trimming cost V 5 bases and J 5 bases, with 7 bases left between them. Germline V CDR1 and CDR2: MNHNY, SVGAGI (reference sequence). The CDR3 spans 12 residues. The CDR3 DNA follows: TGTGCCAGCAGTGGACCTAACAATGAGCAGTTCTTC. The encoded protein is CASSGPNNEQFF.

The rearrangement joins TRBV2 to TRBJ1-3, with D uncertain. With 4 bases removed from V and 4 bases from J, the gap between germline ends came to 11 bases. Germline assignment: CDR1 SNHLY and CDR2 FYNNEI. This CDR3 has 14 residues. The CDR3 DNA reads TGTGCCAGCAGTGTTCTAGGTGGGGGAAACACCATATATTTT. Its translation: CASSVLGGGNTIYF.

The chain combines TRBV11-2 with TRBJ1-5, with D perhaps matching TRBD1 (6 bases). With 5 bases removed from V and 2 bases from J, the gap between germline ends came to 13 bases. Germline lookup yields CDR1 SGHAT and CDR2 FQNNGV. This CDR3 contains 15 residues. The CDR3 spells CASSLAPGGNQPQHF. As DNA, the CDR3 is TGTGCCAGCAGCCTAGCCCCAGGGGGCAATCAGCCCCAGCATTTT.

The chain uses TRBV6-1 and TRBJ1-6; no definite D call. Between the trimmed V and J ends, which lost 0 bases and 5 bases, there was a span of 11 bases. Germline V lookup: CDR1 MNHNS, CDR2 SASEGT. The CDR3 runs 16 residues. The CDR3 reads CASSEATPRDNSPLHF. CDR3 nucleotide sequence: TGTGCCAGCAGTGAAGCAACTCCACGGGATAATTCACCCCTCCACTTT.

This chain connects TRBV28 to TRBJ2-1; 10 nucleotides agree with TRBD2. Germline loops: CDR1 MDHEN, CDR2 SYDVKM. This CDR3 spans 16 amino acids. J lost 6 bases, V lost 6 bases, and 11 bases had no gene match. CDR3 residues: CASSTPAGGRGNEQFF. CDR3 in DNA: TGTGCCAGCAGCACCCCAGCGGGAGGGCGTGGCAATGAGCAGTTCTTC.

The DNA of the CDR3 is TGTGCCAGCAGTTGGACTACCCCCGCCCGGGACACCGGGGAGCTGTTTTTT. It specifies CASSWTTPARDTGELFF. The V gene is TRBV13, the J gene TRBJ2-2, with a tentative D call TRBD2 (6 bases). V dropped 6 bases and J dropped 3 bases, with 20 bases sitting between them. The CDR3 spans 17 residues. Germline CDR1 reads PRHDT; CDR2 reads FYEKMQ (reference sequence).

This sequence joins TRBV6-5 and TRBJ1-5; D is uncertain. CDR1 and CDR2 from the germline V gene are MNHEY and SVGAGI. This CDR3 has 13 residues. Trimming removed 6 bases from V and 0 bases from J, with 6 bases in between. CDR3 DNA sequence: TGTGCCAGCAGCGGGGATAGCAATCAGCCCCAGCATTTT. It is translated as CASSGDSNQPQHF.

The rearrangement joins TRBV6-5 to TRBJ1-3; D is undetermined. The CDR3 is 14 amino acids. Trimming removed 0 bases from V and 8 bases from J, with 11 bases in between. Germline CDR1 and CDR2: MNHEY and SVGAGI. This chain's CDR3 is CASSYSGRADTIYF. The CDR3 nucleotides are TGTGCCAGCAGTTACTCTGGGAGGGCAGACACCATATATTTT.

V gene TRBV5-1 combines with J gene TRBJ2-3; 14 positions agree with TRBD2. Germline V gene sequence: CDR1 SGHRS, CDR2 YFSETQ. V was clipped by 4 bases and J by 4 bases; unmatched bases: 11. The CDR3 contains 18 residues. The CDR3 nucleotides are TGCGCCAGCAGCGTCCGGGGACTAGCGGGAGAGCCAGCAGATACGCAGTATTTT. It encodes CASSVRGLAGEPADTQYF.

This chain links TRBV13 with TRBJ1-5; 10 bases match TRBD1. This CDR3 has 14 residues. Per the germline V gene, CDR1 is PRHDT and CDR2 is FYEKMQ (reference sequence). V shed 5 bases, J shed 8 bases, and the junction held 6 bases outside the gene matches. DNA of the CDR3: TGTGCCAGCAGCCAAGGGACAGGGGCAAAGCCCCAGCATTTT. This sequence encodes CASSQGTGAKPQHF.

The V gene is TRBV5-4, the J gene TRBJ2-4; 10 nucleotides match TRBD2. The V gene end was trimmed by 4 bases and the J gene end by 5 bases; junction bases not matched to a gene: 6. CDR1 and CDR2 (germline): SGHNT, YYREEE (reference sequence). CDR3 length equals 15 residues. CDR3 sequence reads: CASSRAGGGENIQYF. The CDR3 bases are TGTGCCAGCAGCCGAGCGGGAGGGGGCGAAAACATTCAGTACTTC.

This clone has a handful of counts. The chain links TRBV9 to TRBJ1-1; TRBD1 matches at 11 bases. Germline CDR1 is SGDLS and CDR2 is YYNGEE. The CDR3 length is 16 residues. J lost 1 base, V lost 3 bases, and 5 bases had no gene match. Here the CDR3 DNA reads TGTGCCAGCAGCGCAGGACAGGGGGCGGGGAACACTGAAGCTTTCTTT. Amino acid sequence: CASSAGQGAGNTEAFF.

The genes are TRBV14 and TRBJ1-1, with a tentative D call TRBD1 (5 bases). From germline, CDR1 is SGHDN and CDR2 FVKESK. This CDR3 region has 14 residues. Between the trimmed V and J ends, which lost 3 bases and 1 base, there was a span of 9 bases. This CDR3 is CASSQGGENTEAFF. The CDR3 bases are TGTGCCAGCAGCCAGGGGGGGGAGAACACTGAAGCTTTCTTT.

This clone appeared a single time. J is TRBJ2-4 and V is TRBV27; 8 bases align to TRBD1. The trim removed 2 bases at V and 3 bases at J, leaving 3 bases unmatched. Germline V gene lookup returns CDR1 MNHEY and CDR2 SMNVEV (reference sequence). CDR3 length: 15 amino acids. CDR3 loop: CASSLVGTGKNIQYF. For the CDR3, the DNA is TGTGCCAGCAGTTTAGTAGGGACAGGCAAAAACATTCAGTACTTC.